These T cell receptor beta chains were read from a single sample in a study of cytomegalovirus exposure and HLA in healthy donors. TCRdb's table, derived via immunoSEQ multiplex PCR, lists solely in-frame clones and lacks some. The table shows around 170,000 clones, with more than 80% occurring only once. Sequencing was done on a sample of PBMCs. The source of these receptors is a woman between 45 and 65 years old in good health and CMV-seropositive. The CDR3 runs from the conserved cysteine through the conserved F or W. The D gene is left open where the match is weak. Size values are once, few and many counts, or a class for expanded clones, and some rows have none.

D	V	J	size	DNA	CDR3
TRBD2	TRBV7-2	TRBJ2-7	NA	TGTGCCAGCAGCTCCAGCGGGGGGCTTGAGCAGTACTTC	CASSSSGGLEQYF
NA	TRBV6-1	TRBJ1-2	NA	TGTGCCAGCAGCCAATACCCGGGATATTACACCTTC	CASSQYPGYYTF
NA	TRBV5-1	TRBJ2-7	NA	TGCGCCAGCAAAGTTGGGGGAACAGGGACCTACGAGCAGTACTTC	CASKVGGTGTYEQYF
NA	TRBV28	TRBJ2-7	NA	TGTGCCAGCAGTTTGGTGGGAGAGGCCTACGAGCAGTACTTC	CASSLVGEAYEQYF
NA	TRBV9	TRBJ1-1	NA	TGTGCCAGCAGCGGTATTGAAACCCCCGGGACTGAAGCTTTCTTT	CASSGIETPGTEAFF
NA	TRBV5-1	TRBJ2-7	NA	TGCGCCAGCGACAGGGAGGACGAGCAGTACTTC	CASDREDEQYF
TRBD2	TRBV5-1	TRBJ2-1	NA	TGCGCCAGCAGCCCCACTAGCGGGGGGAACAGGCAGCAGTTCTTC	CASSPTSGGNRQQFF
TRBD1	TRBV15	TRBJ2-3	once	TGTGCCACCAGCAGATCAGGGGGCCCAGATACGCAGTATTTT	CATSRSGGPDTQYF
NA	TRBV30	TRBJ1-5	NA	TGTGCCTGGAGTGTGGATAGGGGTCATCAGCCCCAGCATTTT	CAWSVDRGHQPQHF
NA	TRBV4-1	TRBJ1-4	NA	TGCGCCTCCTCGCCTGCAGGGGAAGAAGAAAAACTGTTTTTT	CASSPAGEEEKLFF
NA	TRBV11-2	TRBJ2-2	NA	TGTGCCAGCAGCCCCCGATGGGACACCGAGAACACCGGGGAGCTGTTTTTT	CASSPRWDTENTGELFF
TRBD2	TRBV7-9	TRBJ2-1	NA	TGTGCCAGCAGCCTTAGCGGGGGGGGATACAATGAGCAGTTCTTC	CASSLSGGGYNEQFF
TRBD2	TRBV2	TRBJ2-3	NA	TGTGCCAGCAGTGGTCGGGCGGGGGGTACAGATACGCAGTATTTT	CASSGRAGGTDTQYF
NA	TRBV30	TRBJ2-7	NA	TGTGCCTGGAGCCGCCCCAGAATCAGCTCCTACGAGCAGTACTTC	CAWSRPRISSYEQYF
NA	TRBV6-5	TRBJ2-7	once	TGTGCCAGCAGTGGTAGTTGGGGGCTCGAGCAGTACTTC	CASSGSWGLEQYF
TRBD1	TRBV7-9	TRBJ1-2	NA	TGTGCCAGCAGGCAATCCGGGACAGGGGTTTATGGCTACACCTTC	CASRQSGTGVYGYTF